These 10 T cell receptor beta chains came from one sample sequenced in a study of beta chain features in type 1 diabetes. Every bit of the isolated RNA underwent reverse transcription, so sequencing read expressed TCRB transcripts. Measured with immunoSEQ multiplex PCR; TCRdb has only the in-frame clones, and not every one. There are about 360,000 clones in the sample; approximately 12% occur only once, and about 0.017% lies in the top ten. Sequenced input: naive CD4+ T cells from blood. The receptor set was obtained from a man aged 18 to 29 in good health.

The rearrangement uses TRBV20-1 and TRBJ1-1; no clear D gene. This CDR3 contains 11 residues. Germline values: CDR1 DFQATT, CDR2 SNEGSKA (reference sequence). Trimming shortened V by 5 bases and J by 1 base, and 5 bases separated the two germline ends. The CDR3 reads CSAEKNTEAFF. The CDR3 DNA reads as TGCAGTGCTGAGAAGAACACTGAAGCTTTCTTT.

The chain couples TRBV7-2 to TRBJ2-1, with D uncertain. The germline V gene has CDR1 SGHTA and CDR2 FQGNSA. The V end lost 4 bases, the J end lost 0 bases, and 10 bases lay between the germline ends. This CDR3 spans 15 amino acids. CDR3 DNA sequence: TGTGCCAGCAGCTCAGGATATCGCTCCTACAATGAGCAGTTCTTC. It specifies CASSSGYRSYNEQFF.

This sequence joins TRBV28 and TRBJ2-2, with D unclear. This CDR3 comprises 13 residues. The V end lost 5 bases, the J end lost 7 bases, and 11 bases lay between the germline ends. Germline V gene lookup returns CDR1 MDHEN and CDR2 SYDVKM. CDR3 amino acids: CASSLHGGGELFF. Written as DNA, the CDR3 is TGTGCCAGCAGTCTGCACGGCGGCGGGGAGCTGTTTTTT. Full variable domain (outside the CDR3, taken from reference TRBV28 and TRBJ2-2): DVKVTQSSRYLVKRTGEKVFLECVQDMDHENMFWYRQDPGLGLRLIYFSYDVKMKEKGDIPEGYSVSREKKERFSLILESASTNQTSMYLCASSLHGGGELFFGEGSRLTVL.

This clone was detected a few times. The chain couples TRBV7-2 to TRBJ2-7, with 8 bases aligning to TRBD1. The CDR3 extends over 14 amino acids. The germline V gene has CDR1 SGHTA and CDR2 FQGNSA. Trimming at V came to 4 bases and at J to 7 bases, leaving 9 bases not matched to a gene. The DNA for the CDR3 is TGTGCCAGCAGCTCCGTCGAGACAGGGGTAGAGCAGTACTTC. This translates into CASSSVETGVEQYF.

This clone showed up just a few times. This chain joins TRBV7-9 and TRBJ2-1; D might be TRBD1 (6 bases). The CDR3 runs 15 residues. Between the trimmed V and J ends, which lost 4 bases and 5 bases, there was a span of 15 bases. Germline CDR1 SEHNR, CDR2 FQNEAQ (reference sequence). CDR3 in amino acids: CASSSFTGSHNEQFF. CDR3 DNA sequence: TGTGCCAGCAGCTCATTTACAGGGTCCCACAATGAGCAGTTCTTC.

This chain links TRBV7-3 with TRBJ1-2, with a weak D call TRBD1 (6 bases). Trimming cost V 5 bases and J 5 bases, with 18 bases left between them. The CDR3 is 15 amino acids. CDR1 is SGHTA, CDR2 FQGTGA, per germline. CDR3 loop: CASSPSSDSRYGYTF. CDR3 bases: TGTGCCAGCAGCCCATCGTCGGACAGCCGGTATGGCTACACCTTC.

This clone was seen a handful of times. This CDR3 reads CASNLAVRNTEAFF. In nucleotides, the CDR3 is TGTGCCAGCAATCTGGCAGTCCGGAACACTGAAGCTTTCTTT. The chain employs TRBV6-1 and TRBJ1-1; D unclear. With 7 bases removed from V and 1 base from J, the gap between germline ends came to 13 bases. Per the germline V gene, CDR1 is MNHNS and CDR2 is SASEGT. The CDR3 is made up of 14 amino acids.

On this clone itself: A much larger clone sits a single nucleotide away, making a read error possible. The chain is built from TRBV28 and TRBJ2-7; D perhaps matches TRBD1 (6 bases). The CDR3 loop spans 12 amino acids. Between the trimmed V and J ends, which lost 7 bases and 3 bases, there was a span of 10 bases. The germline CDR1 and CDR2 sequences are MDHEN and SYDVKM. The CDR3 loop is CASNLQGYEQYF. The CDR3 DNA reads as TGTGCCAGCAACTTACAGGGCTACGAGCAGTACTTC.

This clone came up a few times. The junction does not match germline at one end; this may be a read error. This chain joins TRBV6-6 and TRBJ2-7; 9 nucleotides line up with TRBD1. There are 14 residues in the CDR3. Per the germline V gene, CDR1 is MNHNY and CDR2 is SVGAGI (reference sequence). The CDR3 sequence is CASSNSDRGSEQYF. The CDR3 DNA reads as TGTGCCAGCAGTAACTCGGACAGGGGATCCGAGCAGTACTTC.

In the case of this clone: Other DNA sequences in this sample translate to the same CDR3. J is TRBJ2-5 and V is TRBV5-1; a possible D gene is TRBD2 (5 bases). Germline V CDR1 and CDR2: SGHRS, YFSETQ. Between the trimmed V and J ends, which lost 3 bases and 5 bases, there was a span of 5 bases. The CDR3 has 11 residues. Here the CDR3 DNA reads TGCGCCAGCAGCTCGGGGGAGACCCAGTACTTC. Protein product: CASSSGETQYF.